The 5 T cell receptor beta chains below come from one sample, sequenced in a study of cytomegalovirus exposure and HLA in healthy donors. It was with 60 Vbeta and 13 Jbeta primers that the PCR ran. Profiled with immunoSEQ multiplex PCR; TCRdb holds only in-frame clones, not every one. The sample holds roughly 100,000 clones, approximately 16% seen once. The sequenced material came from PBMCs. The receptors were gathered from a female donor in good health and CMV-seronegative.

The sample holds a few counts of this clone. This chain uses TRBV29-1 with TRBJ2-1; 7 bases are shared with TRBD2. Germline V CDR1 and CDR2: SQVTM, ANQGSEA. With V trimmed by 6 bases and J by 6 bases, 8 bases remained unmatched. The CDR3 runs 13 residues. The CDR3 sequence is CSVRGGSRNEQFF. The CDR3 nucleotides are TGCAGCGTGAGAGGCGGGAGCCGCAATGAGCAGTTCTTC.

This clone was observed a handful of times. The V gene is TRBV2, the J gene TRBJ2-7; D gene uncertain. The ends were cut back, 7 bases at V and 3 bases at J, with 7 bases in the middle. Germline CDR1 and CDR2: SNHLY and FYNNEI. The CDR3 runs to 11 residues. The CDR3 DNA reads TGTGCCAGCACCGTCTTCTACGAGCAGTACTTC. This encodes CASTVFYEQYF.

This clone was counted between two and nine times. This chain connects TRBV4-1 to TRBJ2-7, with D uncertain. Germline assignment: CDR1 MGHRA and CDR2 YSYEKL. The CDR3 runs 13 residues. Trimming shortened V by 0 bases and J by 4 bases, and 7 bases separated the two germline ends. DNA for the CDR3: TGCGCCAGCAGCCAAGATCTTGAGTACGAGCAGTACTTC. Its translation: CASSQDLEYEQYF.

The chain links TRBV10-3 to TRBJ1-2; D is ambiguous. Germline values: CDR1 ENHRY, CDR2 SYGVKD. V was trimmed by 2 bases and J by 6 bases, leaving 10 bases between them. The CDR3 has 13 amino acids. CDR3 sequence: CAISEGGPNGYTF. Written as DNA, the CDR3 is TGTGCCATCAGTGAGGGAGGACCCAATGGCTACACCTTC.

This clone was counted only a few times. The V gene is TRBV30, the J gene TRBJ2-6; weak D call: TRBD1 (5 bases). V shed 4 bases and J shed 2 bases, with 12 bases lying between them. CDR1 and CDR2 from the germline V gene are GTSNPN and SVGIG (reference sequence). The CDR3 has 15 residues. The CDR3 DNA reads as TGTGCCTGGACTACAAGGGGTGCTGGGGCCAACGTCCTGACTTTC. This codes for CAWTTRGAGANVLTF.